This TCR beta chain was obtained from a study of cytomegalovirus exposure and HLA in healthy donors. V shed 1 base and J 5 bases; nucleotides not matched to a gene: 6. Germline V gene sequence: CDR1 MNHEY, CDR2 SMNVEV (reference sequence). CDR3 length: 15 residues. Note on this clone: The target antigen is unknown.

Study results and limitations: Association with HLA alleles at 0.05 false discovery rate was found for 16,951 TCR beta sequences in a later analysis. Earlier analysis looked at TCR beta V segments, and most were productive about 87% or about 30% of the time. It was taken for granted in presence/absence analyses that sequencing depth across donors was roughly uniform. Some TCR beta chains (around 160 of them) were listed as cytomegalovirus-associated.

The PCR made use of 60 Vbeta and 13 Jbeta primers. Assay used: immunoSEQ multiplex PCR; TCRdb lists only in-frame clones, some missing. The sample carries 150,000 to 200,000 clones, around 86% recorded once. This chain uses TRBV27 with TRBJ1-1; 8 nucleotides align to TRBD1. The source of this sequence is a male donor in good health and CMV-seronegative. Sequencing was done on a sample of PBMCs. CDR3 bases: TGTGCCAGCAGTTTATGGGGCAGGGGGCAAACTGAAGCTTTCTTT. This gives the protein CASSLWGRGQTEAFF.